This is a list of T cell receptor beta chains from one sample in a study of Graves' ophthalmopathy and Graves' hyperthyroidism. TCRdb re-called the multiplex PCR reads with MiXCR, one entry per CDR3 protein. The sample comprises under 200,000 distinct CDR3 sequences, less than 45% of which are singletons, and roughly 5.2% rests with the top ten. The specimen was peripheral blood. Receptors were obtained from a woman between 40 and 50 years old with Graves' ophthalmopathy. Each CDR3 is given with its conserved first and last residue.

V gene	CDR3 protein
TRBV6-1	CASSGAGMEQETQYF
TRBV7-9	CASSLDSGGTEAFF
TRBV24-1	CATSDSSSAKQGNYGYTF
TRBV19	CASSIGPYEQYF
TRBV12-3/TRBV12-4	CASSPEGSSSYEQYF
TRBV20-1	CSARSSRERYTGELFF
TRBV7-2	CASSPGGRVNTEAFF
TRBV2	CASRGGTAKTYNQPQHF
TRBV7-6	CASTQTDGYEQYF
TRBV2	CANGTLRQYF
TRBV12-3/TRBV12-4	CASSLRAAGTQPQHF
TRBV28	CASTPPGKQETQYF
TRBV20-1	CSASLLGRTYEQYF
TRBV28	CASSFGSYRYGYAF
TRBV11-3	CASSSRVNTGELFF
TRBV12-3/TRBV12-4	CASTDSGGTNTGELFF
TRBV12-5	CASGLPTLQEDNSPLHF
TRBV6-5	CASSYSILGAEAFF
TRBV28	CASGRAPLSAEAFF
TRBV19	CASKGADQETQYF
TRBV27	CASSLPPGEAFF
TRBV28	CASDSGGRESSYNSPLHF
TRBV12-3/TRBV12-4	CASTPSPTWGTEAFF
TRBV20-1	CSARDKLGGQETQYF
TRBV4-2	CASSRWRLAGDAIYDEQYF
TRBV30	CAWLGTGGVYGYTF
TRBV29-1	CSGTKMGTQDTEAFF
TRBV15	CATSRDHRDGTRGQYF
TRBV7-2	CASSLGPNYGYTF
TRBV5-1	CASRIGQAHTGELFF
TRBV6-2/TRBV6-3	CASSTGTGIVAFF
TRBV6-1	CASSTQVADTGELFF
TRBV20-1	CSALRDTEAFF
TRBV9	CASSVGQGGETQYF
TRBV29-1	CSVATGNQPQHF
TRBV6-5	CASSYSRRTNTGELFF
TRBV5-1	CASSLQVSSYEQYF
TRBV20-1	CSARVGGPNQPQHF
TRBV6-1	CASTETSGTEAFF
TRBV11-2	CATAEMYQETQYF
TRBV12-3/TRBV12-4	CASRPVGQGNTGELFF
TRBV6-1	CASSASSGGAGYTF